The clone carrying this T cell receptor (beta chain) was counted between two and nine times. Antigen: not known. The sample belongs to a study of memory CD4+ T cells and cytomegalovirus serostatus. Study-wide results and caveats: Repertoires predicted CMV serostatus with median bootstrapped AUC of roughly 0.96.

Using immunoSEQ multiplex PCR, the repertoire was profiled, and TCRdb retains in-frame clones only, with some absent. Among about 56,000 clones listed, roughly 77% were seen once. The sort gate was single viable CD3+CD4+CD8-CD45RO+ cells for memory CD4+ T cells. CMV serostatus came from serum IgG against pp150, pp28, p38, p52. V lost 4 bases and J 2 bases, leaving 17 bases between the germline ends. Germline CDR1 is SGHDT and CDR2 is YYEEEE. The CDR3 sequence is 16 residues long. The chain employs TRBV5-6 and TRBJ2-3, with D unresolved. Sequenced sample: memory CD4+ T cells from blood. This TCR came from an adult in good health and CMV-seropositive. CDR3: CASSQAEKQNTDTQYF. CDR3 in DNA: TGTGCCAGCAGCCAAGCTGAAAAACAAAACACAGATACGCAGTATTTT.